This T cell receptor beta chain was profiled in a study of T-cell reconstitution after alpha-beta-depleted transplantation in children. Whole-study results and caveats: Alpha-beta T cells present about two months after transplant were reported to originate from several hundred expanded graft clones. Most T-cell counts and diversity one year after the transplant came from T cells that were newly produced. Some patients' high day-60 TCRbeta diversity was traced to surviving recipient T cells and thymic progenitors.

A TCRbeta library incorporating unique molecular identifiers was prepared. MiXCR was run by TCRdb on the PCR reads, yielding one entry per CDR3 protein. The repertoire holds hundreds of thousands of distinct CDR3 sequences, with around 13% as singletons. Points on this clonotype: The antigen remains unidentified.

CDR3 length equals 13 residues. J lost 8 bases, V lost 0 bases, and 4 bases had no gene match. CDR1 is DFQATT, CDR2 SNEGSKA, per germline (reference sequence). This material consisted of PBMCs, taken before TCRalphabeta/CD19-depleted stem cell transplant. The sequence came from a girl aged 2 to 9 with congenital amegakaryocytic thrombocytopenia, due to receive a stem cell transplant. The rearrangement joins TRBV20-1 to TRBJ1-2, with 9 nucleotides matching TRBD1. The chain's CDR3 is CSARDRTGVGYTF. For the CDR3, the DNA is TGCAGTGCTAGAGATCGGACAGGGGTCGGCTACACCTTC.